These 15 T cell receptor beta chains share one sample of origin, sequenced in a study of spatial heterogeneity in lung cancer (dated by TCRdb to about 2019). Libraries came from 5' RACE. The run used a NextSeq 500. TCRdb reanalyzed the raw reads on its own, using fastp at Q25 for trimming and MiXCR for clone calling, and kept in-frame beta chains. Records with the same CDR3 protein are collapsed into one entry carrying the most frequent genes and DNA. The sample table records around 98,000 distinct CDR3 sequences; approximately 20% of these occur just once. 21% of the sample rests with the top ten. The time point label for this specimen denotes: blood at routine non-recurrence follow-up after resection. This specimen was PBMCs, taken at follow-up. All receptors derive from a male donor with early-stage non-small cell lung cancer.

The chain couples TRBV24-1 to TRBJ2-1; D unclear. Germline CDR1 is KGHDR and CDR2 is SFDVKD. The CDR3 runs to 14 residues. V lost 2 bases to trimming and J lost 7 bases, with 11 bases between them. The CDR3 DNA reads as TGTGCCACCAGTGATTCGCCTGGGTGGAATGAGCAGTTCTTC. This gives the protein CATSDSPGWNEQFF.

Of note for this clonotype: The germline gene is not matched at one end of the junction; a read error may be the cause. The chain recombines TRBV7-2 with TRBJ2-7, with 9 bases that match TRBD2. CDR1 and CDR2 (germline): SGHTA, FQGNSA. The length of the CDR3 is 14 residues. CDR3 coding DNA: TGTGCCAGCAGTTTAGGACTAGCGAGCTACGAGCAGTACTTC. Amino acid sequence: CASSLGLASYEQYF.

V gene TRBV2 combines with J gene TRBJ2-7; D is ambiguous. Germline V gene data show CDR1 as SNHLY and CDR2 as FYNNEI. The CDR3 length is 14 residues. Trimming stripped 4 bases from V and 1 base from J, with 11 bases between. The CDR3 spells CASSGKLISYEQYF. Here the CDR3 DNA reads TGTGCCAGCAGTGGAAAACTTATTTCCTACGAGCAGTACTTC.

The chain combines TRBV7-9 with TRBJ2-1, with TRBD2 matching 7 bases. Trimming cost V 1 base and J 5 bases; bases outside gene matches: 2. The CDR3 is made up of 14 amino acids. Germline V gene lookup returns CDR1 SEHNR and CDR2 FQNEAQ (reference sequence). The CDR3 bases are TGTGCCAGCAGCTTAGGCCTAGCGGACAATGAGCAGTTCTTC. Translation: CASSLGLADNEQFF.

Ten or more counts support this clonotype. The chain uses TRBV6-5 and TRBJ1-2, with D hard to call. V shed 7 bases and J shed 0 bases, with 9 bases lying between them. CDR1 is MNHEY and CDR2 is SVGAGI in the germline V gene. The CDR3 sequence is 13 residues long. This CDR3 reads CASTPDPNYGYTF. In nucleotides, the CDR3 is TGTGCCAGCACCCCTGACCCTAACTATGGCTACACCTTC.

This clonotype appeared many times. The chain couples TRBV24-1 to TRBJ1-1; D unresolved. V gave up 1 base and J gave up 5 bases, with 7 bases separating them. The germline V gene has CDR1 KGHDR and CDR2 SFDVKD. CDR3 size: 13 residues. CDR3 sequence reads: CATSDFTGTEAFF. CDR3 bases: TGTGCCACCAGTGATTTTACGGGGACTGAAGCTTTCTTT.

This clonotype appeared a few times. The chain recombines TRBV5-1 with TRBJ2-2; a weak D match, TRBD2 (5 bases). Germline V gene sequence: CDR1 SGHRS, CDR2 YFSETQ. Deletions cut 0 bases from V and 7 bases from J, with 7 bases between. The CDR3 has 13 residues. CDR3 in amino acids: CASSLVTSGELFF. The CDR3 nucleotides read TGCGCCAGCAGCTTGGTAACTAGCGGGGAGCTGTTTTTT.

This clonotype showed up just a few times. In DNA form, the CDR3 reads TGTGCCTGGAGTCCCAGTTCGGCGGTCGGGGTCGGTTCACCCCTCCACTTT. This translates into CAWSPSSAVGVGSPLHF. This chain links TRBV30 with TRBJ1-6; no clear D. This CDR3 comprises 17 residues. Trimming cost V 2 bases and J 9 bases, with 23 bases left between them. Germline CDR1 and CDR2: GTSNPN and SVGIG (reference sequence).

The chain carries TRBV12-5 and TRBJ1-2; 8 nucleotides line up with TRBD1. The CDR3 runs 14 residues. V was clipped by 5 bases and J by 4 bases; unmatched bases: 6. The germline V gene encodes CDR1 LGHNT and CDR2 FRNRAP. The CDR3 nucleotides read TGTGCTAGTGGTACCGGGACAGGTTTCTATGGCTACACCTTC. Translating it yields CASGTGTGFYGYTF.

This clonotype was counted only a few times. The genes are TRBV6-5 and TRBJ1-1; D unclear. Germline CDR1 reads MNHEY; CDR2 reads SVGAGI. This CDR3 region has 13 residues. V was trimmed by 6 bases and J by 2 bases, leaving 10 bases between them. The CDR3 nucleotides are TGTGCCAGCAGAATGGAGAAAAACACTGAAGCTTTCTTT. Translated: CASRMEKNTEAFF.

The chain is built from TRBV3-1 and TRBJ2-5; D unresolved. CDR3 length: 13 residues. Per the germline V gene, CDR1 is LGHDT and CDR2 is YNNKEL (reference sequence). Trimming cost V 6 bases and J 5 bases, with 13 bases left between them. The chain's CDR3 is CASSLRAEETQYF. In DNA, the CDR3 is TGTGCCAGCAGTCTCCGGGCCGAGGAGACCCAGTACTTC.

The chain employs TRBV7-9 and TRBJ1-4; possibly TRBD1 for D (6 bases). V lost 5 bases and J lost 4, with 11 bases in between. The CDR3 loop spans 14 amino acids. Germline lookup yields CDR1 SEHNR and CDR2 FQNEAQ (reference sequence). CDR3 DNA: TGTGCCAGCAGCCGGACAGACTTTAATGAAAAACTGTTTTTT. Protein product: CASSRTDFNEKLFF. Full variable domain (rest looked up from reference TRBV7-9 and TRBJ1-4): DTGVSQNPRHKITKRGQNVTFRCDPISEHNRLYWYRQTLGQGPEFLTYFQNEAQLEKSRLLSDRFSAERPKGSFSTLEIQRTEQGDSAMYLCASSRTDFNEKLFFGSGTQLSVL.

This clonotype has ten or more counts. The rearrangement joins TRBV5-1 to TRBJ2-5; D is perhaps TRBD2 (6 bases). Germline CDR1 SGHRS, CDR2 YFSETQ. The CDR3 is 16 residues long. The V and J ends lost 0 bases and 2 bases respectively, with 14 bases between them. In DNA, the CDR3 is TGCGCCAGCAGCTTGGCCGACGGGACTGTTCAAGAGACCCAGTACTTC. This gives the protein CASSLADGTVQETQYF.

At least ten counts were recorded for this clonotype. The gene calls are TRBV11-2 and TRBJ2-2; possible D gene TRBD1, 5 bases. Germline V gene data show CDR1 as SGHAT and CDR2 as FQNNGV. V was pared by 7 bases and J by 0 bases, with 18 bases between. This CDR3 has 17 amino acids. CDR3 in amino acids: CASTPSGLGANTGELFF. DNA for the CDR3: TGTGCCAGCACCCCCTCAGGGTTAGGGGCGAACACCGGGGAGCTGTTTTTT.

The rearrangement joins TRBV12-2 to TRBJ2-7; the table calls TRBD1, which could not be checked here. TRBV12-2 is reported as a pseudogene. This CDR3 spans 12 amino acids. The CDR3 DNA is TGTGCAAGTCGCTTAGGCGGGGGAGAGCAGTACGTC. Translation gives CASRLGGGEQYV.